This T cell receptor (beta chain) was found in a study of PD-1 blockade in classical Hodgkin lymphoma. Points from the study as a whole: Differences between repertoires have undefined causes, possibly disease activity or prior therapy. At baseline, newly diagnosed patients reportedly showed less TCR diversity than healthy donors. Those achieving complete response showed baseline diversity like newly diagnosed patients. CD4+ but not CD8+ TCR diversity rose significantly by C4D1.

Produced via immunoSEQ multiplex PCR; TCRdb's table is partial and in-frame only. Among roughly 70,000 clones listed, about 64% were seen once. Brentuximab vedotin exposure varied, and every patient relapsed after autologous stem cell transplantation. CDR1 and CDR2 (germline): SEHNR, FQNEAQ (reference sequence). V was clipped by 5 bases and J by 2 bases; unmatched bases: 11. The CDR3 runs to 17 residues. This clone has just one count. What it recognizes is unknown. This chain uses TRBV7-9 with TRBJ1-2; 10 bases match TRBD1. The starting material was peripheral blood mononuclear cells (PBMCs), obtained before the second cycle of nivolumab. The sequence was collected from a human donor with classical Hodgkin lymphoma. The CDR3 DNA reads as TGTGCCAGCAGCCCTAAGGGACAGGGGTCCCAAAACTATGGCTACACCTTC. Residues: CASSPKGQGSQNYGYTF.